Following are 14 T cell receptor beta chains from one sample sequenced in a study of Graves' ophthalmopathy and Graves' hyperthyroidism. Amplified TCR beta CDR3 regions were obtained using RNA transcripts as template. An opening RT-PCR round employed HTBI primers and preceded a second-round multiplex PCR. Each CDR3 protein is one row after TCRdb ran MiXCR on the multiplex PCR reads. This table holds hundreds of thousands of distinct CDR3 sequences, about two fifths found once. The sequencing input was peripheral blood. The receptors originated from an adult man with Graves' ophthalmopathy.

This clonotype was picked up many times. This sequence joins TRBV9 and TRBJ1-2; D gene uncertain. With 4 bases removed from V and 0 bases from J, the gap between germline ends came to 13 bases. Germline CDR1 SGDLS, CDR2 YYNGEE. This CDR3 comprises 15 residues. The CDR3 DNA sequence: TGTGCCAGCAGCCCCCCCACCGGAGCTAACTATGGCTACACCTTC. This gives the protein CASSPPTGANYGYTF.

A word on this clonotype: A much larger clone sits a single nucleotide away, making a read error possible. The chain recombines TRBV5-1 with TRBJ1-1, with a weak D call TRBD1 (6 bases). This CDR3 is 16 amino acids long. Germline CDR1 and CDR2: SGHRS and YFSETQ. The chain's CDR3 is CPSSRRQGGLNTEAFF. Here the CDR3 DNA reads TGCCCCAGCAGCCGCCGACAAGGGGGTTTGAACACTGAAGCTTTCTTT.

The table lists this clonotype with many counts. This chain's CDR3 is CATSETGGSYEQYF. The CDR3 DNA reads TGTGCCACCAGTGAGACAGGGGGCAGTTACGAGCAGTACTTC. The genes are TRBV24-1 and TRBJ2-7, with 10 nucleotides matching TRBD1. V lost 4 bases and J lost 4; bases outside the gene matches: 3. Germline V CDR1 and CDR2: KGHDR, SFDVKD. This CDR3 spans 14 amino acids.

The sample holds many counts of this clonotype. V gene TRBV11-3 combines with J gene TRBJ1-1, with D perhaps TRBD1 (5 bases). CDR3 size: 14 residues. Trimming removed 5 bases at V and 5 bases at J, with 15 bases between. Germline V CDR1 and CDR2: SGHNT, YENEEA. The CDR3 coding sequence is TGTGCCAGCAGCCTTCGGGGGGGAAGGACTGAAGCTTTCTTT. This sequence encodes CASSLRGGRTEAFF. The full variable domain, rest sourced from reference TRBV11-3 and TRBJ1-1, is EAGVVQSPRYKIIEKKQPVAFWCNPISGHNTLYWYLQNLGQGPELLIRYENEEAVDDSQLPKDRFSAERLKGVDSTLKIQPAELGDSAVYLCASSLRGGRTEAFFGQGTRLTVV.

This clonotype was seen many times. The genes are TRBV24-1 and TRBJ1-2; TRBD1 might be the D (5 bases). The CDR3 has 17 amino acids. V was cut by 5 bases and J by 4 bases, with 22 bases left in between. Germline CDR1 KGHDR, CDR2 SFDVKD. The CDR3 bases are TGTGCCACCAGTGTCCACACGGACCTCCAGGGACCCTATGGCTACACCTTC. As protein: CATSVHTDLQGPYGYTF.

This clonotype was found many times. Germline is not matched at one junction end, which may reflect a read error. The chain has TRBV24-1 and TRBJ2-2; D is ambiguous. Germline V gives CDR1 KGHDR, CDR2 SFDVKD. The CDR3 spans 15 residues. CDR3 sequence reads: CAASDPRTGTGELFF. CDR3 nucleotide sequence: TGTGCCGCCAGTGATCCCCGGACGGGCACCGGGGAGCTGTTTTTT.

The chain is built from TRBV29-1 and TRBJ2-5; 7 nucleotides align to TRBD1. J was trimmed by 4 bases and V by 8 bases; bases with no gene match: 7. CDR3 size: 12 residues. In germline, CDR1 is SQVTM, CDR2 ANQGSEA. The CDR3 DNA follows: TGCAGCTCAAAGACAGGGTTAGAGACCCAGTACTTC. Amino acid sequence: CSSKTGLETQYF.

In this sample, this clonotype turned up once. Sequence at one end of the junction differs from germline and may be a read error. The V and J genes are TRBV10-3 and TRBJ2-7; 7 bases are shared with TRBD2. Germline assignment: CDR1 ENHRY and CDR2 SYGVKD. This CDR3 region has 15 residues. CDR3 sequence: CASSYSGGSPYEQYF. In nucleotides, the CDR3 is TGTGCCAGCAGTTACTCGGGCGGGAGCCCTTACGAGCAGTACTTC.

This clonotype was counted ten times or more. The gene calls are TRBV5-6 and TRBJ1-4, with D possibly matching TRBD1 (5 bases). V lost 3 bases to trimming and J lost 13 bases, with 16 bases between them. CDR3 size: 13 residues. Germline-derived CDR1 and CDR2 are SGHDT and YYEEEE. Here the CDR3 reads CASSWGRTGGLFF. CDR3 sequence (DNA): TGTGCCAGCAGCTGGGGACGGACGGGGGGACTGTTTTTT. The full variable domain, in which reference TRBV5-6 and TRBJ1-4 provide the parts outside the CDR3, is DAGVTQSPTHLIKTRGQQVTLRCSPKSGHDTVSWYQQALGQGPQFIFQYYEEEERQRGNFPDRFSGHQFPNYSSELNVNALLLGDSALYLCASSWGRTGGLFFGSGTQLSVL.

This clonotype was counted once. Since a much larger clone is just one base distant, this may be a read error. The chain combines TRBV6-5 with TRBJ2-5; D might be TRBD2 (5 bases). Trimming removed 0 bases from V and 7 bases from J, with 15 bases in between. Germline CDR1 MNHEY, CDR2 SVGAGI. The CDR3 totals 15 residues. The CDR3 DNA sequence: TGTGCCAGCAGTTACTCCCACTTAGGAGGAGGGACCCAGTACTTC. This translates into CASSYSHLGGGTQYF.

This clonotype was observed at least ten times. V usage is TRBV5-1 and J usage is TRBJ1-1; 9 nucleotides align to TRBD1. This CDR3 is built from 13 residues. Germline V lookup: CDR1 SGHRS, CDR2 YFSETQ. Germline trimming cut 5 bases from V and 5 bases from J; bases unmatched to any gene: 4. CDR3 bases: TGCGCCAGCAGACAGACAGGGGGAACTGAAGCTTTCTTT. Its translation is CASRQTGGTEAFF.

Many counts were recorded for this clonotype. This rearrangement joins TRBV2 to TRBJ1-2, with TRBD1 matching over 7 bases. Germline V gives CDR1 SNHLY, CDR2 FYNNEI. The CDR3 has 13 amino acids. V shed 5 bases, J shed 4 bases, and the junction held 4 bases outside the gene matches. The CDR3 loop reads CASSQGDTYGYTF. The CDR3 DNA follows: TGTGCCAGCAGTCAGGGGGACACCTATGGCTACACCTTC.

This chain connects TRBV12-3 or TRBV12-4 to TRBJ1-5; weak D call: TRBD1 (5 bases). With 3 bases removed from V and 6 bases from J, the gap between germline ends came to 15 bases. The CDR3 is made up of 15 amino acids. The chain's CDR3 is CASSLWQGSGQPQHF. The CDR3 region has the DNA TGTGCCAGCAGTTTGTGGCAGGGCTCGGGTCAGCCCCAGCATTTT.

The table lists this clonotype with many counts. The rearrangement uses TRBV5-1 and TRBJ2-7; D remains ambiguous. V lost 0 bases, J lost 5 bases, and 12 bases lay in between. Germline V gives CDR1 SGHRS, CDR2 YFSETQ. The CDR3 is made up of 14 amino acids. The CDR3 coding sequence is TGCGCCAGCAGCTTGGCCACCACGGGTCACGAGCAGTACTTC. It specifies CASSLATTGHEQYF.